These T cell receptor beta chains were read from a single sample in a study of cytomegalovirus exposure and HLA in healthy donors. The data were produced by immunoSEQ multiplex PCR, yet TCRdb's version contains in-frame clones alone and is incomplete. The data contain 130,000 or so clones, around 8.5% of them seen just once; the ten biggest clones take up 5% to 7%. The sample consisted of PBMCs. These receptors all stem from a man aged 40-50 years in good health and CMV-seronegative. Each CDR3 is given with its conserved first and last residue. Fields, in order: clone size, J gene, D gene, V gene, CDR3 protein, CDR3 DNA. A D gene is named only where the DNA matches it firmly. Only some rows state a clone size, as once, few, many or a class for expanded clones.

>NA|TRBJ1-5|TRBD1|TRBV9
CASSVGGGSQPQHF
TGTGCCAGCAGCGTAGGAGGGGGCAGCCAGCCCCAGCATTTT
>few|TRBJ2-5|TRBD2|TRBV4-2
CASSQDQGSGAQETQYF
TGTGCCAGCAGCCAAGATCAAGGTAGCGGGGCTCAGGAGACCCAGTACTTC
>many|TRBJ2-6|NA|TRBV6-5
CASSRASGANVLTF
TGTGCCAGCAGCCGAGCGTCTGGGGCCAACGTCCTGACTTTC
>NA|TRBJ2-3|NA|TRBV5-6
CASRLVMVGTQYF
TGTGCCAGCAGACTAGTGATGGTGGGTACGCAGTATTTT
>few|TRBJ1-2|NA|TRBV4-1
CASSQEYRAQGYTF
TGCGCCAGCAGCCAAGAATACAGGGCCCAAGGCTACACCTTC
>few|TRBJ1-6|NA|TRBV30
CAWIAQSYNSPLHF
TGTGCCTGGATTGCTCAGTCCTATAATTCACCCCTCCACTTT
>few|TRBJ2-1|NA|TRBV14
CASSQDNGETYNEQFF
TGTGCCAGCAGCCAAGATAACGGGGAGACTTACAATGAGCAGTTCTTC
>few|TRBJ1-2|TRBD1|TRBV7-9
CASSPTTGDYGYTF
TGTGCCAGCAGCCCCACAACAGGGGACTATGGCTACACCTTC
>NA|TRBJ1-5|NA|TRBV11-2
CASSLGLLDQPQHF
TGTGCCAGCAGCTTAGGGTTGTTAGATCAGCCCCAGCATTTT
>NA|TRBJ2-5|TRBD1|TRBV5-1
CASSLGSTGNGETQYF
TGCGCCAGCAGCTTGGGCTCGACAGGGAACGGGGAGACCCAGTACTTC
>NA|TRBJ2-7|NA|TRBV11-2
CASSLEQGTFREQYF
TGTGCCAGCAGCTTAGAACAGGGAACGTTCCGCGAGCAGTACTTC